These 3 T cell receptor beta chains came from one sample sequenced in a study of shared clonotypes between healthy human individuals (dated by TCRdb to the early 2020s). Libraries were made using the immunoSEQ multiplex PCR assay. TCRdb retrieved this table from immuneACCESS and kept in-frame rearrangements only. Not all clones are present; in checked studies, unresolved V genes account for under half, and no reason is known for the remainder. The sample includes roughly 1,600,000 clones, with 98% observed a single time. Of the sample, approximately 0.4% falls within the top ten clones. The specimen sequenced was naive CD4+ T cells sorted from blood. What this sample's cell subset or site label stands for: CD45RA+ positively selected. The origin of the receptors is a man aged 25 to 40 in good health.

This clone occurred once. The J gene is TRBJ1-4, the V gene TRBV4-1, with TRBD1 as a possible D gene (6 bases). The CDR3 contains 16 residues. Per the germline V gene, CDR1 is MGHRA and CDR2 is YSYEKL. V was trimmed by 1 base and J by 8 bases, leaving 17 bases between them. CDR3 protein: CASSQVRGAIDEKLFF. As DNA, the CDR3 is TGCGCCAGCAGCCAAGTCCGGGGGGCGATTGACGAAAAACTGTTTTTT.

This chain joins TRBV5-1 and TRBJ2-2; 10 bases line up with TRBD2. The CDR3 is made up of 18 amino acids. Per germline, CDR1 SGHRS and CDR2 YFSETQ. V shed 0 bases, J shed 3 bases, and the junction held 8 bases outside the gene matches. CDR3 protein: CASSLAVAGGGDTGELFF. CDR3 coding DNA: TGCGCCAGCAGCTTGGCTGTAGCGGGAGGAGGAGACACCGGGGAGCTGTTTTTT. The variable domain in full, completed from reference TRBV5-1 and TRBJ2-2, reads KAGVTQTPRYLIKTRGQQVTLSCSPISGHRSVSWYQQTPGQGLQFLFEYFSETQRNKGNFPGRFSGRQFSNSRSEMNVSTLELGDSALYLCASSLAVAGGGDTGELFFGEGSRLTVL.

This chain joins TRBV6-5 and TRBJ2-2; 9 positions match TRBD2. J was trimmed by 7 bases and V by 2 bases; bases with no gene match: 8. The length of the CDR3 is 16 residues. CDR1 and CDR2 from the germline V gene are MNHEY and SVGAGI. This CDR3 is CASSYDGGRGGGELFF. The CDR3 nucleotides read TGTGCCAGCAGTTACGATGGCGGGAGGGGTGGCGGGGAGCTGTTTTTT.